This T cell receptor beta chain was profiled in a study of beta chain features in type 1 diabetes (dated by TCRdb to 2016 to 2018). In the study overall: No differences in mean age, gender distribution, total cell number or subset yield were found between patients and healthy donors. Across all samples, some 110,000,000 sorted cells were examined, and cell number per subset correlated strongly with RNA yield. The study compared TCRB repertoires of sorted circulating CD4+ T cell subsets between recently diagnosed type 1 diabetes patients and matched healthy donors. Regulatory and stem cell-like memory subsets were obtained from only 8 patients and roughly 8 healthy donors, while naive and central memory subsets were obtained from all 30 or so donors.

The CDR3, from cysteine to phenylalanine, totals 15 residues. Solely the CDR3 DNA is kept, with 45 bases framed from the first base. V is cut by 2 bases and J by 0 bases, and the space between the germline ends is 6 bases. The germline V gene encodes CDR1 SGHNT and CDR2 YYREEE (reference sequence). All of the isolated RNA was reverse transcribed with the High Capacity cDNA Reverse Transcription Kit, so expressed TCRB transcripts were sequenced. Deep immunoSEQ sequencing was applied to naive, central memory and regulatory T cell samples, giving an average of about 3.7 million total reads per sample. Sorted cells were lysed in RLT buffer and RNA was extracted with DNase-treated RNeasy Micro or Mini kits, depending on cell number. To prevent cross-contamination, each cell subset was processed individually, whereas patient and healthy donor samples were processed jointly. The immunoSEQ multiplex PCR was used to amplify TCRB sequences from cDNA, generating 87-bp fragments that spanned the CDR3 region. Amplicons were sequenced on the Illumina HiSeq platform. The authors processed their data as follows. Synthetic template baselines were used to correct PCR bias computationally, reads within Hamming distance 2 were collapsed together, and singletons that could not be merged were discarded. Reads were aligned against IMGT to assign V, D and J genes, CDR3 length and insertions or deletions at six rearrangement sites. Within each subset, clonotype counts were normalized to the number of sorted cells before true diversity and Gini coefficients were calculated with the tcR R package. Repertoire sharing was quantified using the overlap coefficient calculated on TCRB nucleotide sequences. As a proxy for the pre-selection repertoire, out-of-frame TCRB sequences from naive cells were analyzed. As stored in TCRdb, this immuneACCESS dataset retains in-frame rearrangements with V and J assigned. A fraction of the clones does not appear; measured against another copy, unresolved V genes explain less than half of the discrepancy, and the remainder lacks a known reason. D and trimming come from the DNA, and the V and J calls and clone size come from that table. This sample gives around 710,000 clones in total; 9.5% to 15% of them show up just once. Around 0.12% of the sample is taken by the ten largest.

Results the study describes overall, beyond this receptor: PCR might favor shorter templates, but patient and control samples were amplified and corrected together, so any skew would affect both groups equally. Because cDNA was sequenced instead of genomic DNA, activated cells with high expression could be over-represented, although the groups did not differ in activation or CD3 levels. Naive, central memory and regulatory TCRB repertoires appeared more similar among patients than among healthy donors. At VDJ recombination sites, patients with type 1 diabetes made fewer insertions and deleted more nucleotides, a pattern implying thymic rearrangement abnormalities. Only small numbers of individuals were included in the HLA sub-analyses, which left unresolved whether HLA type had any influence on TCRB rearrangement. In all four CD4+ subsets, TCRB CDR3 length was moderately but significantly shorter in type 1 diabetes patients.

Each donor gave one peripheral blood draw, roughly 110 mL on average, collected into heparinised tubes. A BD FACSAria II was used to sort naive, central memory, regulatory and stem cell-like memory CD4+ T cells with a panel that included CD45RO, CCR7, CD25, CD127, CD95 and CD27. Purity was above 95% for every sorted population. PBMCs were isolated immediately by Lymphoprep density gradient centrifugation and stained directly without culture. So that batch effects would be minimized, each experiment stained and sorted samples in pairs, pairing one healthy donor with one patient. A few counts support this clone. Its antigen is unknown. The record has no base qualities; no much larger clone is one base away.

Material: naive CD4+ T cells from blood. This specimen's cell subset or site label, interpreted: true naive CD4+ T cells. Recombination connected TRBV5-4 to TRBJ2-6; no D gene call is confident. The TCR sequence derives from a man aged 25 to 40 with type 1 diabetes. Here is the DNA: TGTGCCAGCAGCTTCTCAGGCTCTGGGGCCAACGTCCTGACTTTC. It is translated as CASSFSGSGANVLTF.